This T cell receptor beta chain originates from a study of Ad26.COV2.S vaccination and SARS-CoV-2 variants. The wider study: Ad26.COV2.S shots went into the muscle once or twice, 56 days apart.

Measured with immunoSEQ multiplex PCR; TCRdb has only the in-frame clones, and not every one. The sample contains roughly 700,000 clones, roughly nine tenths of which appear only once. The CDR3 has 14 amino acids. CDR1 is LNHNV and CDR2 is YYDKDF in the germline V gene (reference sequence). Trimming took 4 bases from V and 2 from J; bases not matched to a gene: 5. Stated treatment: roughly 20 received Ad26.COV2.S at low or high dose, single or two shots; roughly five received placebo; per-sample allocation not given. Sampling was done on day 63 after the first vaccine or placebo injection. The chain carries TRBV15 and TRBJ2-7; 7 bases fit TRBD1. The clonotype comes from a person between 18 and 59 years old who received the Ad26.COV2.S COVID-19 vaccine or a placebo. Material: peripheral blood, obtained in a trial of Ad26.COV2.S vaccine versus placebo. This CDR3 is CATSNRQGTYEQYF. For the CDR3, the DNA is TGTGCCACCAGCAACAGACAGGGCACCTACGAGCAGTACTTC.